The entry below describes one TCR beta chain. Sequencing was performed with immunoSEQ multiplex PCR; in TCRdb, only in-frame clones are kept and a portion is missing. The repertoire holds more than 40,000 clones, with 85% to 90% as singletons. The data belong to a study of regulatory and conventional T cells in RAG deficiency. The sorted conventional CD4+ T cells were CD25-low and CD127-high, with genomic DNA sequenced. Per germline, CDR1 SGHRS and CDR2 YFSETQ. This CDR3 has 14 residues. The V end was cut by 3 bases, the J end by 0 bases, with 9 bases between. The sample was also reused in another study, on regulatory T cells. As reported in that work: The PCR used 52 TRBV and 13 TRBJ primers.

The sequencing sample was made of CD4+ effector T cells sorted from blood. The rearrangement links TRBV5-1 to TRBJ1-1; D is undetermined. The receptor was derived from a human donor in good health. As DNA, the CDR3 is TGCGCCAGCAGCTCCACTGGGGTGAACACTGAAGCTTTCTTT. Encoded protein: CASSSTGVNTEAFF.